This T cell receptor (beta chain) comes out of a study of early T cells in non-severe SARS-CoV-2 infection. The CDR3 totals 17 residues. Trimming took off 2 bases at V and 0 bases at J, with 12 bases between the two ends. Looked up from germline, CDR1 is SGHNT and CDR2 is YYREEE (reference sequence). The TCR library protocol attached unique molecular identifiers to the individual cDNA molecules. One entry per CDR3 protein results from TCRdb running MiXCR on the 5' RACE reads. Of 70,000 to 85,000 distinct CDR3 sequences in the sample, 12% are singletons; the top ten hold approximately 2.4%. The sample holds many counts of this clonotype.

What was sequenced was whole blood. The receptor was derived from an adult who was a healthcare worker with PCR-confirmed SARS-CoV-2 infection or an uninfected control (not recorded which). The genes are TRBV5-4 and TRBJ1-6, with a weak D call TRBD1 (6 bases). The CDR3: CASSLQQGRSYNSPLHF. The CDR3 region has the DNA TGTGCCAGCAGCTTACAACAGGGTCGCTCCTATAATTCACCCCTCCACTTT.